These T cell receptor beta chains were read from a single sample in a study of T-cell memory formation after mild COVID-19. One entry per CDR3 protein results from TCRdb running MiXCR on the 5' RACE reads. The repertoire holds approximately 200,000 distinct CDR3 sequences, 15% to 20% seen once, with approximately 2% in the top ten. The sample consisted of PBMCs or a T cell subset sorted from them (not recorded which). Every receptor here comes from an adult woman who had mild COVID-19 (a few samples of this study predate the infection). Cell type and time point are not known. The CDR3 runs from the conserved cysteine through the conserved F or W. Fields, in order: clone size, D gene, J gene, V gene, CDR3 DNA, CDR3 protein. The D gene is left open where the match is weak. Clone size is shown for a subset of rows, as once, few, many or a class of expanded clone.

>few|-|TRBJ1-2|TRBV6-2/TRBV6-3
TGTGCCAGCAATCTGGGATATGGCTACACCTTC
CASNLGYGYTF
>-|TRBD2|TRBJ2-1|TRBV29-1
TGCAGCGTTGAATTCGCACTAGCGGGAAGCTCCTACAATGAGCAGTTCTTC
CSVEFALAGSSYNEQFF
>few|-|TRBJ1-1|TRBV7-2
TGTGCCAGCAGCATAGTTGCCGGGGGGGCCACGAACACTGAAGCTTTCTTT
CASSIVAGGATNTEAFF
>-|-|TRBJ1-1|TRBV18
TGTGCCAGCTCACCCACTATATTTGAAGCTTTCTTT
CASSPTIFEAFF
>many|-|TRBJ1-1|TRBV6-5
TGTGCCAGCAGTTACGATAGGGGGAGGAACACTGAAGCTTTCTTT
CASSYDRGRNTEAFF
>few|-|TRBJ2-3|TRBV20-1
TGCAGTCTCCGGGGCGCGGATAACACAGATACGCAGTATTTT
CSLRGADNTDTQYF
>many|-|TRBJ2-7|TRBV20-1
TGCAGTGCTAGGGCGCCGAACAGAGTCTCCTACGAGCAGTACTTC
CSARAPNRVSYEQYF
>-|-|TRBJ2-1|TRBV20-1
TGCAGTGCTAGAGAGCCGGGGAATGAGCAGTTCTTC
CSAREPGNEQFF
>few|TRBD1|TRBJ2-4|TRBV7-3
TGTGCCAGCAGCTTATACGTGGGACAGGAAGCCAAAAACATTCAGTACTTC
CASSLYVGQEAKNIQYF
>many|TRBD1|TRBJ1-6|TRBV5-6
TGTGCCAGCAGCCCGTGGGACAGGGATAATTCACCCCTCCACTTT
CASSPWDRDNSPLHF
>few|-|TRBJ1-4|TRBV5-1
TGCGCCAGCAGCTTGGACAGTAATGAAAAACTGTTTTTT
CASSLDSNEKLFF
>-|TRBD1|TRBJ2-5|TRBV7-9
TGTGCCAGCAGCCTAGGGACAGGGAGAGAGACCCAGTACTTC
CASSLGTGRETQYF
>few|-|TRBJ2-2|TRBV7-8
TGTGCCAGCAGCTTCGTCTCAAACACCGGGGAGCTGTTTTTT
CASSFVSNTGELFF
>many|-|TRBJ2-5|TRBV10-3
TGTGCCATCAGCGCAGTTGGGACCCAGTACTTC
CAISAVGTQYF
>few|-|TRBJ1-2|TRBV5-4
TGTGCCAGCAGCAGAACAGCGTATTATGGCTACACCTTC
CASSRTAYYGYTF
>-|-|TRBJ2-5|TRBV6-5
TGTGCCAGCAGTTACGGGGGGAGGTTCGGGGAGACCCAGTACTTC
CASSYGGRFGETQYF
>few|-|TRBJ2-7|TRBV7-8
TGTGCCAGCAGCCCCCGGGTCGGGAGAGACTACGAGCAGTACTTC
CASSPRVGRDYEQYF
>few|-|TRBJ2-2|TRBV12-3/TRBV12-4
TGTGCCAGCAGTTTACTGGCTAGCGACACCGGGGAGCTGTTTTTT
CASSLLASDTGELFF
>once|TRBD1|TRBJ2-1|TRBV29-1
TGCAGCGTGGGGAGGGACAGGGAATCTACTGAGCAGTTCTTC
CSVGRDRESTEQFF
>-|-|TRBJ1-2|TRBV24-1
TGTGCCACCAGTGCGGGGGACTATGGCTACACCTTC
CATSAGDYGYTF
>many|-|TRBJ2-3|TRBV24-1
TGTGCCACCAGTGACCCATCCGGGGCCGAGGATACGCAGTATTTT
CATSDPSGAEDTQYF
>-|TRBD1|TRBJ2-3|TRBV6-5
TGTGCCAGCAGTTACGGTTATGAGACAGGGGGCACAGATACGCAGTATTTT
CASSYGYETGGTDTQYF
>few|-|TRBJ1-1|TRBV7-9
TGTGCCAGCAGCTCCCACCCCCGCAGGAACACTGAAGCTTTCTTT
CASSSHPRRNTEAFF
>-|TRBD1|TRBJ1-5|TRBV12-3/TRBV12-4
TGTGCCAGCAGTTTTGCAGGGGGAAGCAATCAGCCCCAGCATTTT
CASSFAGGSNQPQHF
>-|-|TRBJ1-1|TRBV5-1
TGCGCCAGCAGCCCGGGGGGTAGGAACACTGAAGCTTTCTTT
CASSPGGRNTEAFF
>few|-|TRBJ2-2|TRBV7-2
TGTGCCAGCAGCTTAATGCCGGCAGGGGTGAACACCGGGGAGCTGTTTTTT
CASSLMPAGVNTGELFF
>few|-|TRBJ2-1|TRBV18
TGTGCCAGCTCACCACCATCAGGCCATGAGCAGTTCTTC
CASSPPSGHEQFF
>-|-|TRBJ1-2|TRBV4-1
TGCGCCAGCAGCCAACTGCCGGACCGACCGTACACCTTC
CASSQLPDRPYTF
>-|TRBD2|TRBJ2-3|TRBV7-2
TGTGCCAGCAGCACCCCAGCGGGAGTGAACACAGATACGCAGTATTTT
CASSTPAGVNTDTQYF
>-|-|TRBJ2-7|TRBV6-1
TGTGCCAGCAGCCCGACAGGCGATGAGCAGTACTTC
CASSPTGDEQYF
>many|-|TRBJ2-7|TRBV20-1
TGCAGTGCTTCAACCCCCTACGAGCAGTACTTC
CSASTPYEQYF
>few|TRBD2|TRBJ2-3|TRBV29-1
TGCAGCGTTGGGTCCGGGAGGACAGATACGCAGTATTTT
CSVGSGRTDTQYF
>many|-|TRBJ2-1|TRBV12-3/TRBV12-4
TGTGCCAGCAGTTCCCAGACACTTGAGCAGTTCTTC
CASSSQTLEQFF